This is a list of T cell receptor beta chains from one sample in a study of beta chain features in type 1 diabetes. Only in-frame clones appear in the TCRdb table, and some are missing; sequencing was by immunoSEQ multiplex PCR. The table has a few hundred thousand clones, 9.5% to 13% seen once. The sequenced sample consisted of naive CD4+ T cells from blood. These TCRs come from a man aged 30 to 45 with type 1 diabetes. CDR3s include the opening cysteine and the closing phenylalanine or tryptophan. Each record gives: D gene, clone size, V gene, J gene, CDR3 DNA, CDR3 protein. D genes are given only for firm matches. For some rows the clone size is stated as once, few or many, or as a class when expanded; others skip it.

.	.	TRBV6-6	TRBJ1-1	TGTGCCAGCAGCGAGCCGAACACTGAAGCTTTCTTT	CASSEPNTEAFF
.	few	TRBV5-1	TRBJ2-6	TGCGCCAGCAGCCCGGACTTCACTGGGGCCAACGTCCTGACTTTC	CASSPDFTGANVLTF
.	.	TRBV29-1	TRBJ2-1	TGCAGCGTTGAAGATAAAATGAGCTCCTACAATGAGCAGTTCTTC	CSVEDKMSSYNEQFF
.	few	TRBV4-2	TRBJ2-1	TGTGCCAGCAGCCAAGTCGGACTGGTTGGCAATGAGCAGTTCTTC	CASSQVGLVGNEQFF
TRBD1	.	TRBV6-5	TRBJ2-7	TGTGCCAGCAGTCGGACAGGGACGACTTACGAGCAGTACTTC	CASSRTGTTYEQYF
.	.	TRBV7-2	TRBJ2-5	TGTGCCAGCAGCTTGCGGCCTAGGGGAGAGACCCAGTACTTC	CASSLRPRGETQYF
.	.	TRBV4-2	TRBJ1-1	TGTGCCAGCAGCCAACACACCCAGGGTACCACTGAAGCTTTCTTT	CASSQHTQGTTEAFF
.	.	TRBV7-9	TRBJ2-5	TGTGCCAGCAGATTAGGGGAGGAGACCCAGTACTTC	CASRLGEETQYF
.	.	TRBV6-1	TRBJ2-5	TGTGCCAGCAGTGAATTTCCGGAAGAGACCCAGTACTTC	CASSEFPEETQYF
.	few	TRBV1	TRBJ2-2	TGCACCAGCCCTGCGGGACCTCCGAACACCGGGGAGCTGTTTTTT	CTSPAGPPNTGELFF
TRBD1	few	TRBV2	TRBJ1-5	TGTGCCAGCAGCCGCGGACAGGGAGGAAATCAGCCCCAGCATTTT	CASSRGQGGNQPQHF
.	.	TRBV6-6	TRBJ1-5	TGTGCCAGCAGTTCCCGACAGTCAAATCAGCCCCAGCATTTT	CASSSRQSNQPQHF
.	.	TRBV19	TRBJ2-7	TGTGCCAGTAGTATGGACAAACGCTACGAGCAGTACTTC	CASSMDKRYEQYF
.	.	TRBV5-1	TRBJ2-4	TGCGCCAGCAGCTTGGAAGGGGAAAACATTCAGTACTTC	CASSLEGENIQYF
TRBD2	few	TRBV6-4	TRBJ2-1	TGTGCCAGCAGTCAGCCCGGAGCGGGGGGGAATGAGCAGTTCTTC	CASSQPGAGGNEQFF
TRBD1	few	TRBV10-3	TRBJ1-2	TGTGCCATCAGCTCGGACAGGGCGCGATATGGCTACACCTTC	CAISSDRARYGYTF
.	.	TRBV7-2	TRBJ2-1	TGTGCCAGCAGCTCAATGGACAGCGCCATCAGCTCCTACAATGAGCAGTTCTTC	CASSSMDSAISSYNEQFF
TRBD1	.	TRBV5-4	TRBJ2-2	TGTGCCAGCAGCTCAGGGGGACAGGGGGCCTCCGGGGAGCTGTTTTTT	CASSSGGQGASGELFF
.	few	TRBV11-2	TRBJ1-5	TGTGCCAGCAGCTGGTCGGGCAATCAGCCCCAGCATTTT	CASSWSGNQPQHF
TRBD1	few	TRBV5-6	TRBJ1-1	TGTGCCAGCAGCATATTGGGACAGGGGGCCTCTGAAGCTTTCTTT	CASSILGQGASEAFF
.	few	TRBV2	TRBJ2-2	TGTGCCAGCAGCGCCCAGGGGTTCACCGGGGAGCTGTTTTTT	CASSAQGFTGELFF
TRBD1	few	TRBV18	TRBJ1-5	TGTGCCAGCTCACCGGGGGACAGGGGAAGTCAGCCCCAGCATTTT	CASSPGDRGSQPQHF
.	.	TRBV7-8	TRBJ1-2	TGTGCCAGCAGCTTAGGGGAGGGTTATGGCTACACCTTC	CASSLGEGYGYTF
.	few	TRBV7-2	TRBJ1-2	TGTGCCAGCAGCTTGCAGGGTATTGGTGGCTACACCTTC	CASSLQGIGGYTF
.	few	TRBV5-6	TRBJ1-1	TGTGCCAGCAGCGGGGCAGCTTTCTTT	CASSGAAFF
.	.	TRBV7-3	TRBJ2-1	TGTGCCAGCAGCTCAGGCTACCAGTACAATGAGCAGTTCTTC	CASSSGYQYNEQFF
.	.	TRBV19	TRBJ2-1	TGTGCCAGTAGACCCAGGACTGGATCCTACAATGAGCAGTTCTTC	CASRPRTGSYNEQFF
.	.	TRBV4-2	TRBJ1-1	TGTGCCAGCAGCCAAGTACCCAGTGGCGGCTCTGAAGCTTTCTTT	CASSQVPSGGSEAFF
TRBD1	.	TRBV25-1	TRBJ1-4	TGTGCCAGCAGCCAGACAGGGGCGCGAGAAAAACTGTTTTTT	CASSQTGAREKLFF
TRBD2	.	TRBV9	TRBJ2-3	TGTGCCAGCAGTTCAACTAGCGGGTTCACAGATACGCAGTATTTT	CASSSTSGFTDTQYF
TRBD1	few	TRBV7-2	TRBJ1-5	TGTGCCAGCAGGGACAGGGCCGGGAGCAATCAGCCCCAGCATTTT	CASRDRAGSNQPQHF
.	.	TRBV21-1	TRBJ1-1	TGTGCCAGCAGCAAAGGGGCAGGGGGTTACACTGAAGCTTTCTTT	CASSKGAGGYTEAFF
TRBD1	few	TRBV2	TRBJ2-1	TGTGCCAGCAGCTTTACGGACAGGTTTAATGAGCAGTTCTTC	CASSFTDRFNEQFF
TRBD1	few	TRBV6-4	TRBJ2-1	TGTGCCAGCAGCGGGACAGGGGAGGATGAGCAGTTCTTC	CASSGTGEDEQFF
TRBD2	few	TRBV9	TRBJ2-1	TGTGCCAGCAGCGTAGGTAGCGGGGGGCCGGGTGAGCAGTTCTTC	CASSVGSGGPGEQFF
.	.	TRBV7-2	TRBJ2-2	TGTGCCAGCAGCCGCCCGGGCGGGGAGCTGTTTTTT	CASSRPGGELFF
.	few	TRBV18	TRBJ2-5	TGTGCCAGCTCACCGGAGGAGACCCAGTACTTC	CASSPEETQYF
TRBD2	few	TRBV7-9	TRBJ2-5	TGTGCCAGCAGCTCGACGCCGCGGGGGGAGACCCAGTACTTC	CASSSTPRGETQYF
TRBD2	.	TRBV4-2	TRBJ2-4	TGTGCCAGCAGCCAACTAGCGGGGGGGAAATTTCGGAACATTCAGTACTTC	CASSQLAGGKFRNIQYF
.	.	TRBV6-5	TRBJ1-6	TGTGCCAGCAGTTACTCGACAGAAGATTCACCCCTCCACTTT	CASSYSTEDSPLHF
TRBD1	few	TRBV30	TRBJ2-2	TGTGCCTGGCGGACAGGGGGTATCGGGGAGCTGTTTTTT	CAWRTGGIGELFF
TRBD1	.	TRBV19	TRBJ1-2	TGTGCCAGTAGTATCCTTGGACAGGGACGGGGCTACACCTTC	CASSILGQGRGYTF
TRBD1	few	TRBV9	TRBJ1-6	TGTGCCAGCAGCGCCGATGGACAGGTTTATAATTCACCCCTCCACTTT	CASSADGQVYNSPLHF
TRBD2	few	TRBV7-2	TRBJ2-2	TGTGCCAGCAGCCCTACGGGACTAGCGGTATACACCGGGGAGCTGTTTTTT	CASSPTGLAVYTGELFF
.	few	TRBV18	TRBJ2-5	TGTGCCAGCTCACCGCCCCCGGAGGGAGAGACCCAGTACTTC	CASSPPPEGETQYF
TRBD1	few	TRBV7-9	TRBJ1-2	TGTGCCAGCAGCTTAGGGACAGGGTCGGGCTATGGCTACACCTTC	CASSLGTGSGYGYTF
.	few	TRBV19	TRBJ2-2	TGTGCCAGTAGTATCGCCGGGGAGCTGTTTTTT	CASSIAGELFF
TRBD1	.	TRBV5-4	TRBJ2-3	TGTGCCAGCAGTTCGACAGGGGCCACAGATACGCAGTATTTT	CASSSTGATDTQYF
TRBD1	few	TRBV4-1	TRBJ2-2	TGCGCCAGCAGCCAGGGCGCCGGGACAGGGAACACCGGGGAGCTGTTTTTT	CASSQGAGTGNTGELFF
.	few	TRBV7-3	TRBJ2-5	TGTGCCAGCAGCTTATTTGGGGGCTTGGGGACCCAGTACTTC	CASSLFGGLGTQYF
TRBD1	.	TRBV7-2	TRBJ1-1	TGTGCCAGCAGAACTAGACAGGGATTAACGTTGTCTGAAGCTTTCTTT	CASRTRQGLTLSEAFF
.	few	TRBV30	TRBJ1-1	TGTGCCTGGAGCGCGACACCTATGAACACTGAAGCTTTCTTT	CAWSATPMNTEAFF
TRBD1	.	TRBV5-1	TRBJ2-2	TGCGCCAGCAGGACAGGGTCCATCATAACCGGGGAGCTGTTTTTT	CASRTGSIITGELFF
.	.	TRBV6-5	TRBJ1-4	TGTGCCAGCAAAAGTGCGACTTCCGATGAAAAACTGTTTTTT	CASKSATSDEKLFF
TRBD1	.	TRBV27	TRBJ1-2	TGTGCCAGCAGGGGGACAGGGGGCGGCTACACCTTC	CASRGTGGGYTF
.	few	TRBV5-6	TRBJ1-2	TGTGCCAGCAGCTTGGGGAGCCCTAACTATGGCTACACCTTC	CASSLGSPNYGYTF
TRBD2	.	TRBV7-9	TRBJ2-1	TGTGCCAGCTCCCCCCCTGGTAGCGGGGGTAATGAGCAGTTCTTC	CASSPPGSGGNEQFF
TRBD1	.	TRBV2	TRBJ1-4	TGTGCCAGCGGACGGGACAGGGGTGGTGAAAAACTGTTTTTT	CASGRDRGGEKLFF
TRBD2	.	TRBV5-4	TRBJ2-1	TGTGCCAGCAGCGTGAGAAGACTAGCGGATGAGCAGTTCTTC	CASSVRRLADEQFF
.	.	TRBV7-9	TRBJ1-4	TGTGCCAGCAGCTTAAACCGGGAAGGGCTGTTTTTT	CASSLNREGLFF